The 4 T cell receptor beta chains below all came from one sample that was sequenced in a study of shared clonotypes between healthy human individuals. The assay was immunoSEQ multiplex PCR, and TCRdb's table has in-frame clones only and misses some. The sample includes more than 2 million clones, 90% to 97% of them seen just once. The sequencing input was naive CD4+ T cells sorted from blood. Stated subset: CD45RA+ positively selected. These receptors were taken from a man between 18 and 29 years old in good health.

The genes are TRBV6-5 and TRBJ1-5; unclear D gene. Germline values: CDR1 MNHEY, CDR2 SVGAGI. The CDR3 loop spans 15 amino acids. Trimming stripped 8 bases from V and 5 bases from J, with 19 bases between. The CDR3 loop is CASSSGRQTHQPQHF. For the CDR3, the DNA is TGTGCCAGCTCCTCCGGACGTCAGACCCATCAGCCCCAGCATTTT.

The chain uses TRBV23-1 and TRBJ1-2; no definite D call. TRBV23-1 is marked as an open reading frame, function uncertain. CDR3 length equals 13 residues. V gave up 4 bases and J gave up 5 bases, with 11 bases separating them. CDR3 nucleotide sequence: TGCGCCAGCAGTCTAACGACTGAGTATGGCTACACCTTC. The encoded protein is CASSLTTEYGYTF.

CDR3 in amino acids: CSVDTSNYGYTF. As DNA, the CDR3 is TGCAGCGTTGATACTTCTAACTATGGCTACACCTTC. The rearrangement joins TRBV29-1 to TRBJ1-2; D is unresolved. This CDR3 has 12 residues. Trimming stripped 3 bases from V and 0 bases from J, with 5 bases between. Germline CDR1 and CDR2: SQVTM and ANQGSEA.

As DNA, the CDR3 is TGTGCCAGCAGCTCAATACTAACAGGGGACACCGGGGAGCTGTTTTTT. As protein: CASSSILTGDTGELFF. The chain recombines TRBV7-9 with TRBJ2-2, with TRBD1 matching 7 bases. The CDR3 is 16 amino acids. The trim removed 4 bases at V and 3 bases at J, leaving 8 bases unmatched. Germline V CDR1 and CDR2: SEHNR, FQNEAQ (reference sequence).